A single sample is the source of the 10 T cell receptor beta chains below, sequenced in a study of blood T cell repertoires in COVID-19. Libraries were prepared by immunoSEQ multiplex PCR; TCRdb keeps only in-frame clonotypes and omits some of them. The table has 200,000 or so clones, around 89% seen once. Sequenced material: PBMCs or T cells enriched from blood (not recorded which). The receptors here all came from a young woman in a cohort exposed to, infected with or recovered from COVID-19 (not recorded which).

The genes are TRBV25-1 and TRBJ1-1; D gene ambiguous. The V end lost 2 bases, the J end lost 2 bases, and 9 bases lay between the germline ends. The CDR3 runs to 14 residues. CDR1 is MGHDK and CDR2 is SYGVNS in the germline V gene. The CDR3 bases are TGTGCCAGCAGTGAACGAACCAGAAACACTGAAGCTTTCTTT. Translating it yields CASSERTRNTEAFF.

This sequence joins TRBV13 and TRBJ1-2; D may be TRBD1 (6 bases). Trimming took off 5 bases at V and 6 bases at J, with 16 bases between the two ends. The CDR3 is 14 amino acids. In germline, CDR1 is PRHDT, CDR2 FYEKMQ (reference sequence). CDR3 sequence (DNA): TGTGCCAGCAGCCGCGGACAGTGGGTAGATGGCTACACCTTC. This translates into CASSRGQWVDGYTF. Supplemented by reference TRBV13 and TRBJ1-2, the full variable domain reads AAGVIQSPRHLIKEKRETATLKCYPIPRHDTVYWYQQGPGQDPQFLISFYEKMQSDKGSIPDRFSAQQFSDYHSELNMSSLELGDSALYFCASSRGQWVDGYTFGSGTRLTVV.

This chain joins TRBV2 and TRBJ1-2; 9 bases line up with TRBD1. Germline lookup yields CDR1 SNHLY and CDR2 FYNNEI. The CDR3 has 15 amino acids. The J segment lost 6 bases and the V segment lost 7 bases, leaving 12 bases of the junction unmatched. In DNA form, the CDR3 reads TGTGCCAGCACGGTACCTCCGGGACAGGGAAATGGCTACACCTTC. Protein: CASTVPPGQGNGYTF.

The count of this clone is one. The gene calls are TRBV28 and TRBJ2-7; 9 nucleotides line up with TRBD1. With V trimmed by 6 bases and J by 2 bases, 8 bases remained unmatched. The CDR3 has 15 residues. Germline V CDR1 and CDR2: MDHEN, SYDVKM. The CDR3 protein is CASRAGTGSPYEQYF. CDR3 DNA sequence: TGTGCCAGCAGGGCCGGGACAGGGTCCCCCTACGAGCAGTACTTC. The complete variable domain, with remaining parts taken from reference TRBV28 and TRBJ2-7, reads DVKVTQSSRYLVKRTGEKVFLECVQDMDHENMFWYRQDPGLGLRLIYFSYDVKMKEKGDIPEGYSVSREKKERFSLILESASTNQTSMYLCASRAGTGSPYEQYFGPGTRLTVT.

This chain connects TRBV5-4 to TRBJ2-3; 11 nucleotides agree with TRBD2. Unmatched junction bases numbered 3, after V lost 3 bases and J lost 0 bases. The CDR3 spans 16 residues. CDR1 SGHNT and CDR2 YYREEE come from the germline V gene (reference sequence). The CDR3 region has the DNA TGTGCCAGCAGCTCACGGACTAGCGGGAGCACAGATACGCAGTATTTT. Its translation: CASSSRTSGSTDTQYF. Full variable domain (rest looked up from reference TRBV5-4 and TRBJ2-3): ETGVTQSPTHLIKTRGQQVTLRCSSQSGHNTVSWYQQALGQGPQFIFQYYREEENGRGNFPPRFSGLQFPNYSSELNVNALELDDSALYLCASSSRTSGSTDTQYFGPGTRLTVL.

This clone was found once. The V gene is TRBV10-3, the J gene TRBJ1-1, with a tentative D call TRBD1 (5 bases). CDR1 is ENHRY and CDR2 is SYGVKD in the germline V gene. CDR3 length: 13 residues. V was shortened by 10 bases and J by 2 bases, with 14 bases between the two germline ends. CDR3 sequence reads: CATSTDLNTEAFF. The CDR3 nucleotides read TGTGCCACTTCGACAGACTTAAACACTGAAGCTTTCTTT.

The chain is built from TRBV27 and TRBJ2-7, with 9 bases identical to TRBD1. This CDR3 region has 14 residues. V lost 3 bases, J lost 6 bases, and 6 bases stayed unmatched. Germline CDR1 is MNHEY and CDR2 is SMNVEV (reference sequence). CDR3 protein: CASSLGTGLAEQYF. CDR3 DNA: TGTGCCAGCAGTTTGGGGACAGGGCTGGCCGAGCAGTACTTC.

This clone showed up just once. The chain recombines TRBV19 with TRBJ1-2; TRBD1 might be the D (5 bases). This CDR3 spans 14 amino acids. Germline-derived CDR1 and CDR2 are LNHDA and SQIVND (reference sequence). V shed 2 bases and J shed 3 bases, with 10 bases lying between them. CDR3 DNA: TGTGCCAGTAGTATATGGGGCGTGGACTATGGCTACACCTTC. Translated, it gives CASSIWGVDYGYTF.

The chain joins TRBV10-2 to TRBJ2-5, with 7 bases lining up with TRBD2. The CDR3 contains 16 residues. The germline gives CDR1 WSHSY, CDR2 SAAADI. The trim removed 2 bases at V and 4 bases at J, leaving 10 bases unmatched. DNA of the CDR3: TGCGCCAGCAGTGAGGGGTTTGCGGGAGACGGAGAGACCCAGTACTTC. It encodes CASSEGFAGDGETQYF.

For the CDR3, the DNA is TGCGCCAGCAGCTTGCGTTTGGCGGGGCCGAACACTGAAGCTTTCTTT. Translated: CASSLRLAGPNTEAFF. The chain has TRBV5-1 and TRBJ1-1; TRBD1 might be the D (5 bases). The CDR3 consists of 16 residues. V was cut by 1 base and J by 1 base, with 14 bases left in between. CDR1 and CDR2 from the germline V gene are SGHRS and YFSETQ.